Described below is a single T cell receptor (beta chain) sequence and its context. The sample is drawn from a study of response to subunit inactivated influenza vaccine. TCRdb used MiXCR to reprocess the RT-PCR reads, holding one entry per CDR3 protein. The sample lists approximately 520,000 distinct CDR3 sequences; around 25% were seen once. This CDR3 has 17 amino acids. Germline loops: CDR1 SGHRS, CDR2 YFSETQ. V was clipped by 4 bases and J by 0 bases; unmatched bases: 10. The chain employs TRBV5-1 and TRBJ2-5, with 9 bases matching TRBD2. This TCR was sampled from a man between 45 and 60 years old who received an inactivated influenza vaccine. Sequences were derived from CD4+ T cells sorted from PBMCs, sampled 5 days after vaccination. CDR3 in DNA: TGCGCCAGCAGCCCTTCGGCGGGAGGGACGTACCAAGAGACCCAGTACTTC. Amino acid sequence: CASSPSAGGTYQETQYF. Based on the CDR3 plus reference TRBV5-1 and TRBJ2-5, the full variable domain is KAGVTQTPRYLIKTRGQQVTLSCSPISGHRSVSWYQQTPGQGLQFLFEYFSETQRNKGNFPGRFSGRQFSNSRSEMNVSTLELGDSALYLCASSPSAGGTYQETQYFGPGTRLLVL.